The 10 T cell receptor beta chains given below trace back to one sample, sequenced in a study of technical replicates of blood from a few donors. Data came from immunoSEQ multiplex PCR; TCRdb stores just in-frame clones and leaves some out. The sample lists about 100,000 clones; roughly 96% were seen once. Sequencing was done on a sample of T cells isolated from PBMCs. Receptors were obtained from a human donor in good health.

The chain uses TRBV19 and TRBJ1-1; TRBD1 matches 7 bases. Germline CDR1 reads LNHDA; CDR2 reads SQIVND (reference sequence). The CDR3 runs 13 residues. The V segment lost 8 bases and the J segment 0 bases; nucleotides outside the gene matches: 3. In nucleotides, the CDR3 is TGTGCCAGTTGGGACAGTATGAACACTGAAGCTTTCTTT. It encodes CASWDSMNTEAFF.

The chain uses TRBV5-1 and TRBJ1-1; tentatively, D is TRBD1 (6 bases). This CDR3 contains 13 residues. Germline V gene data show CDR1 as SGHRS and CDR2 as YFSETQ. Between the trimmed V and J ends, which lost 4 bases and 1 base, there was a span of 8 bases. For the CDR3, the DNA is TGCGCCAGCAGCCTGGACAGGAACACTGAAGCTTTCTTT. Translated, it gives CASSLDRNTEAFF.

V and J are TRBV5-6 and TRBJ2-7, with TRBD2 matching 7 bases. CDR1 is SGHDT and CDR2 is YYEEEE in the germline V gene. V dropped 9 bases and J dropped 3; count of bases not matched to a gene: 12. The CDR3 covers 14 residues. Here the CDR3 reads CAMRSGTSFYEQYF. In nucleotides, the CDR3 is TGTGCCATGCGAAGCGGGACCAGTTTCTACGAGCAGTACTTC.

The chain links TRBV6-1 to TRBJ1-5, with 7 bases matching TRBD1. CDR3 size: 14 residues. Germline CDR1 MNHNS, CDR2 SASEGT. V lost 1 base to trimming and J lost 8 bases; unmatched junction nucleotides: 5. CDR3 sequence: CASSEGVQGKPQHF. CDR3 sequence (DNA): TGTGCCAGCAGTGAAGGAGTACAGGGGAAGCCCCAGCATTTT.

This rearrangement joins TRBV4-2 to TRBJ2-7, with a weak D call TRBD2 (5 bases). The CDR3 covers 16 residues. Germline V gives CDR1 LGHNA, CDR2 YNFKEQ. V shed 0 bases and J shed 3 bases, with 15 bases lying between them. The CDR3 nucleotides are TGTGCCAGCAGCCAAGAGGTGGCGGGTAACATCTACGAGCAGTACTTC. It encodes CASSQEVAGNIYEQYF.

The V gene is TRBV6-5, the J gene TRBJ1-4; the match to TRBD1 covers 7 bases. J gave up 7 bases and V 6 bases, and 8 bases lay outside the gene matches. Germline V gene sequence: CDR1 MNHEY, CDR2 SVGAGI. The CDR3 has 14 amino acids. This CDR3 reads CASSQQGRREKLFF. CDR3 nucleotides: TGTGCCAGCAGCCAACAGGGGCGACGTGAAAAACTGTTTTTT.

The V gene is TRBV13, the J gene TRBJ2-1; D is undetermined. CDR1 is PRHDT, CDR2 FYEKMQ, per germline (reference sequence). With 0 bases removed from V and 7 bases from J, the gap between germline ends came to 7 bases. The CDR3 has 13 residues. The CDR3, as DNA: TGTGCCAGCAGCTTAGGCCCCGGGAATGAGCAGTTCTTC. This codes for CASSLGPGNEQFF.

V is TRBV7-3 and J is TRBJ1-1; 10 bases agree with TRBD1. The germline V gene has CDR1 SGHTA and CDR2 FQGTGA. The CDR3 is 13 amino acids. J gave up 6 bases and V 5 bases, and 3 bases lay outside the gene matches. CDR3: CASSPGQGSEAFF. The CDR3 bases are TGTGCCAGCAGCCCGGGACAGGGGTCTGAAGCTTTCTTT.

As DNA, the CDR3 is TGTGCCAGCAGCGTGACAGGGTATGTCGAGACCCAGTACTTC. Its translation is CASSVTGYVETQYF. The chain recombines TRBV11-1 with TRBJ2-5; TRBD1 matches at 7 bases. V shed 5 bases, J shed 5 bases, and the junction held 8 bases outside the gene matches. This CDR3 comprises 14 residues. Germline V gene data show CDR1 as SGHAT and CDR2 as FQDESV (reference sequence).

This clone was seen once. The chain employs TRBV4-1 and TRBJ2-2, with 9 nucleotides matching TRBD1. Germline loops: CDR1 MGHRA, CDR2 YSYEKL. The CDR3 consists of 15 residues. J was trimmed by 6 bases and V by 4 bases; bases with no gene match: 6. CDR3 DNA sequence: TGCGCCAGCAGCCCCGGACAGGGGAGTGCCGGGGAGCTGTTTTTT. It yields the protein CASSPGQGSAGELFF.